This T cell receptor beta chain was obtained from a study of T cells in Graves' hyperthyroidism and ophthalmopathy. In germline, CDR1 is SEHNR, CDR2 FQNEAQ (reference sequence). The CDR3 has 17 amino acids. V dropped 5 bases and J dropped 2; count of bases not matched to a gene: 8. RNA transcripts gave rise to amplified TCR beta CDR3 regions. Carried out on the TCR CDR3, a first-round RT-PCR used the HTBI primer set. TCRdb independently ran MiXCR on the multiplex PCR reads; one entry per CDR3 protein. The sample includes hundreds of thousands of distinct CDR3 sequences, roughly a sixth of them seen just once. Only a few counts were recorded for this clonotype.

Sequenced sample: blood. The sequence was collected from a woman between 50 and 59 years old with Graves' hyperthyroidism that later progressed to Graves' ophthalmopathy. The rearrangement uses TRBV7-9 and TRBJ1-4; 10 bases line up with TRBD1. In DNA form, the CDR3 reads TGTGCCAGCAGCCCCGACAGGGGGCTAGGTACTAATGAAAAACTGTTTTTT. Translation gives CASSPDRGLGTNEKLFF.